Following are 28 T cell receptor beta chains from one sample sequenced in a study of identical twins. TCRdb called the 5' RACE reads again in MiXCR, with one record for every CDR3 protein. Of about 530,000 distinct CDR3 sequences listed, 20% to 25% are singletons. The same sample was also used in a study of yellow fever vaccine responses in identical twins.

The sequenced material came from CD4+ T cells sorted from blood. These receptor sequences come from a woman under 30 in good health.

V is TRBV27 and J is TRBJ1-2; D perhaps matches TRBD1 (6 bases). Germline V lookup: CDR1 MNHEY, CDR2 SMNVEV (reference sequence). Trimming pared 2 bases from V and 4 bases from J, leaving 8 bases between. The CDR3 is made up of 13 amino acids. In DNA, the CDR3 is TGTGCCAGCAGTTTAGGGACAACCTATGGCTACACCTTC. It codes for CASSLGTTYGYTF.

DNA of the CDR3: TGTGCCAGTCGACAGGGGGGCTTGGAGACCCAGTACTTC. Protein sequence: CASRQGGLETQYF. The V and J genes are TRBV6-1 and TRBJ2-5, with 9 positions matching TRBD1. The CDR3 runs 13 residues. The V segment lost 9 bases and the J segment 5 bases; nucleotides outside the gene matches: 7. In germline, CDR1 is MNHNS, CDR2 SASEGT.

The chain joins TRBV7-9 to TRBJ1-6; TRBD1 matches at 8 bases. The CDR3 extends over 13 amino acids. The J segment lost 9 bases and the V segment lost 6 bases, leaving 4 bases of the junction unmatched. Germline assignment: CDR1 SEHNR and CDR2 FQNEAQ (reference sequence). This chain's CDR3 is CASRPDRVSPLHF. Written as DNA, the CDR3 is TGTGCCAGCAGACCGGACAGGGTTTCACCCCTCCACTTT.

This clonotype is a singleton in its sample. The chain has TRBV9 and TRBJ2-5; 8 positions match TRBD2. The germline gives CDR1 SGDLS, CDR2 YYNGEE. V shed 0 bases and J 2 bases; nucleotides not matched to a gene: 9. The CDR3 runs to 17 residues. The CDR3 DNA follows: TGTGCCAGCAGCGTAGGAACTAGCGGAGTCGAACAAGAGACCCAGTACTTC. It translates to CASSVGTSGVEQETQYF.

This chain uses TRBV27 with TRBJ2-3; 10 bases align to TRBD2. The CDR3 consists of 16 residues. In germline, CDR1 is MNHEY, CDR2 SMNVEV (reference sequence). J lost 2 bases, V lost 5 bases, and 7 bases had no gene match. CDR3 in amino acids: CASSPGLAVNTDTQYF. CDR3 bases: TGTGCCAGCAGTCCAGGACTAGCGGTAAACACAGATACGCAGTATTTT.

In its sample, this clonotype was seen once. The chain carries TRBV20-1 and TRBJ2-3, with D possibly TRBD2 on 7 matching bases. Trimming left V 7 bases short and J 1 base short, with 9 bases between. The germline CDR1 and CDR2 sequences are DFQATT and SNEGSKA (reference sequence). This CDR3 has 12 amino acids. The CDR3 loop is CSGGGGTDTQYF. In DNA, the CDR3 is TGCAGTGGAGGGGGGGGCACAGATACGCAGTATTTT.

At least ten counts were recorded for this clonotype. CDR3 DNA sequence: TGTGCCAGCAGTTTAGCGAATCTGGGGTGGCTAGGGGAAACCTACAATGAGCAGTTCTTC. This sequence encodes CASSLANLGWLGETYNEQFF. This sequence joins TRBV12-3 or TRBV12-4 and TRBJ2-1; D is possibly TRBD1 (5 bases). The V gene lost 0 bases and the J gene lost 2 bases, with 23 bases spanning the gap. The CDR3 covers 20 residues.

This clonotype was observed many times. The CDR3, as DNA: TGTGCCAGCAGCTTTTCGGGAAGGGGTACTGAAGCTTTCTTT. Translation: CASSFSGRGTEAFF. The chain is built from TRBV7-9 and TRBJ1-1; possibly TRBD1 for D (5 bases). The CDR3 consists of 14 residues. Germline lookup yields CDR1 SEHNR and CDR2 FQNEAQ (reference sequence). The V end was cut by 3 bases, the J end by 5 bases, with 13 bases between.

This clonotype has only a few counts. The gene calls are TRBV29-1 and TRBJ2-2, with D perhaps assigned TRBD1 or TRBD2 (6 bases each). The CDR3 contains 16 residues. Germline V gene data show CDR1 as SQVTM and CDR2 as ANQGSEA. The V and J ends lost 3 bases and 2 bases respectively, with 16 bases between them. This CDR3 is CSVDWGAGVNTGELFF. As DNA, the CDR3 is TGCAGCGTTGACTGGGGGGCCGGGGTTAACACCGGGGAGCTGTTTTTT.

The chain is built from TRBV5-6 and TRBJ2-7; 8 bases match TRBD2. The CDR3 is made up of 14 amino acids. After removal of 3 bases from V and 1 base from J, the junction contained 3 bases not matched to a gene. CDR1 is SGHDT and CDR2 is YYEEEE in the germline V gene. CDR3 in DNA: TGTGCCAGCAGCTGGGGACTAGAATCCTACGAGCAGTACTTC. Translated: CASSWGLESYEQYF.

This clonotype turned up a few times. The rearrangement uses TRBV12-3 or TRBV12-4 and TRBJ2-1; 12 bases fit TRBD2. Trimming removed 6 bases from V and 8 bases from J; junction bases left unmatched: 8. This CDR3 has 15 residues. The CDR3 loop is CASSYRLAGEDEQFF. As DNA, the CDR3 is TGTGCCAGCAGCTATAGACTAGCGGGAGAAGATGAGCAGTTCTTC.

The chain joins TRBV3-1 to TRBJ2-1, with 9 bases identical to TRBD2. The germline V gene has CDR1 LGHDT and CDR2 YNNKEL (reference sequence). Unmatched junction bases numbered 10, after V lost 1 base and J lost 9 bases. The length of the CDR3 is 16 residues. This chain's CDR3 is CASSQGASGVGGEQFF. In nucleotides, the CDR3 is TGTGCCAGCAGCCAAGGGGCTAGCGGGGTTGGGGGTGAGCAGTTCTTC.

CDR3 in DNA: TGCAGTGCTAGGGCGGGGACAGCGAGCAATCAGCCCCAGCATTTT. This sequence encodes CSARAGTASNQPQHF. V and J are TRBV20-1 and TRBJ1-5; 7 nucleotides match TRBD1. The length of the CDR3 is 15 residues. The ends lost 3 bases at V and 1 base at J; junction bases unmatched: 6. Germline CDR1 is DFQATT and CDR2 is SNEGSKA (reference sequence).

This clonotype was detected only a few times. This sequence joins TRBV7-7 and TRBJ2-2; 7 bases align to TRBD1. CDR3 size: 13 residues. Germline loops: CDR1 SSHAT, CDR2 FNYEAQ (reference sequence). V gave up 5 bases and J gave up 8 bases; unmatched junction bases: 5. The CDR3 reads CASSAVDRGELFF. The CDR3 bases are TGTGCCAGCAGCGCCGTGGACAGGGGGGAGCTGTTTTTT. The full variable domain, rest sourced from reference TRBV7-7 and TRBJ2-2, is GAGVSQSPRYKVTKRGQDVTLRCDPISSHATLYWYQQALGQGPEFLTYFNYEAQPDKSGLPSDRFSAERPEGSISTLTIQRTEQRDSAMYRCASSAVDRGELFFGEGSRLTVL.

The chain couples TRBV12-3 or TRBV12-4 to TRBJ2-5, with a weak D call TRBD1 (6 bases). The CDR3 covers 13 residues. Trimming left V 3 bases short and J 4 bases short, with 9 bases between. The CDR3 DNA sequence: TGTGCCAGCAGTTTTGGGGGCGTAGAGACCCAGTACTTC. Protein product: CASSFGGVETQYF.

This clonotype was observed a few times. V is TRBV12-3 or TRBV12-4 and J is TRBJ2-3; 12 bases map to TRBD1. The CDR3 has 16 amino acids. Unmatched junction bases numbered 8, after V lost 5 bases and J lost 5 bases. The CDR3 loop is CASSPTGTGGRDTQYF. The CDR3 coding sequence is TGTGCCAGCAGTCCTACCGGGACAGGGGGCCGAGATACGCAGTATTTT.

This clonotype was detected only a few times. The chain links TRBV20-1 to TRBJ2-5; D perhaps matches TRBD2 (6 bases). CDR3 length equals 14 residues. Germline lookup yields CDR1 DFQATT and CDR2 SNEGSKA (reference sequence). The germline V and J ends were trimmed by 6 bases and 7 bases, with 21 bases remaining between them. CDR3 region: CSARLVETSGTQYF. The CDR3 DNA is TGCAGTGCAAGACTAGTCGAGACTTCGGGGACCCAGTACTTC.

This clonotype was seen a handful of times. CDR3 coding DNA: TGTGCCAGCAGCCCCTCAGGGGTGGCGGGCTACAATGAGCAGTTCTTC. Translated: CASSPSGVAGYNEQFF. V gene TRBV7-8 combines with J gene TRBJ2-1, with TRBD1 as a possible D gene (6 bases). V dropped 5 bases and J dropped 3 bases, with 17 bases sitting between them. The CDR3 has 16 residues. CDR1 is SGHVS and CDR2 is FQNEAQ in the germline V gene.

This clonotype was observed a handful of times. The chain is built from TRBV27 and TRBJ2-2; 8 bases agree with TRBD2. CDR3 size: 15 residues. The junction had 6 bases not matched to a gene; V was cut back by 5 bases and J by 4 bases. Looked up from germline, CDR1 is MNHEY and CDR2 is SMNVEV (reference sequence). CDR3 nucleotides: TGTGCCAGCAGTACAGGACTAGCAGCCACCGGGGAGCTGTTTTTT. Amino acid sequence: CASSTGLAATGELFF.

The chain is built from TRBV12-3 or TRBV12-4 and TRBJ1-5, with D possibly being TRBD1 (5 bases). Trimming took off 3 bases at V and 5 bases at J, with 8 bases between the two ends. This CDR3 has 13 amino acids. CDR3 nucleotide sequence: TGTGCCAGCAGTTTGACAGACGATCAGCCCCAGCATTTT. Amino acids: CASSLTDDQPQHF.

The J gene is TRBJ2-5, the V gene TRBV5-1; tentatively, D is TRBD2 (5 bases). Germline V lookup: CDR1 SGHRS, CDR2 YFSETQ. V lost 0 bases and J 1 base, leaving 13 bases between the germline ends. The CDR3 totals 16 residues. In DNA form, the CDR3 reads TGCGCCAGCAGCTTGGCCGGCGGCGGACTCCAAGAGACCCAGTACTTC. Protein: CASSLAGGGLQETQYF.

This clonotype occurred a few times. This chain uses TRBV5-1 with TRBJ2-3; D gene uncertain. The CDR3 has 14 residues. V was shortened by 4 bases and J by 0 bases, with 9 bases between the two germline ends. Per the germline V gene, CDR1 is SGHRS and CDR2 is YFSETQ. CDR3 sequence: CASSAGESTDTQYF. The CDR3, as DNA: TGCGCCAGCAGCGCTGGGGAAAGCACAGATACGCAGTATTTT.

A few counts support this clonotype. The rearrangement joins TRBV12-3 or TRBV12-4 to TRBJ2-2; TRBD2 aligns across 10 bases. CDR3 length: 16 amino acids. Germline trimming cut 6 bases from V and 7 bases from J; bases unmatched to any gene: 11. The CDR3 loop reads CASSPSGSQAIGELFF. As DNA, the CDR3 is TGTGCCAGCAGCCCTAGCGGGAGCCAGGCGATCGGGGAGCTGTTTTTT.

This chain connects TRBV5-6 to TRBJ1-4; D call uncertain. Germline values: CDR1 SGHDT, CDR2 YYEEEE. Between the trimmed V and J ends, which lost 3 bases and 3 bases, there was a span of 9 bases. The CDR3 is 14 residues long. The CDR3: CASSWAASNEKLFF. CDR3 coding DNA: TGTGCCAGCAGCTGGGCAGCGTCTAATGAAAAACTGTTTTTT.

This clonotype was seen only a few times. The CDR3 loop reads CASSYSGQGNSPLHF. CDR3 in DNA: TGTGCCAGCAGTTACTCGGGGCAGGGGAATTCACCCCTCCACTTT. The rearrangement joins TRBV6-5 to TRBJ1-6; perhaps TRBD1 as D (6 bases). Germline assignment: CDR1 MNHEY and CDR2 SVGAGI. The CDR3 runs 15 residues. The ends were cut back, 0 bases at V and 7 bases at J, with 10 bases in the middle.

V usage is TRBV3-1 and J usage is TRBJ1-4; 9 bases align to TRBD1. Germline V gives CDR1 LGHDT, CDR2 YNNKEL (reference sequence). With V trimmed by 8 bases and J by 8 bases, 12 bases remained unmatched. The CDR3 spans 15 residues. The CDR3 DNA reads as TGTGCCAGCGGCTCCTTAGGGACAGGGCAAGAAAAACTGTTTTTT. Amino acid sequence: CASGSLGTGQEKLFF.

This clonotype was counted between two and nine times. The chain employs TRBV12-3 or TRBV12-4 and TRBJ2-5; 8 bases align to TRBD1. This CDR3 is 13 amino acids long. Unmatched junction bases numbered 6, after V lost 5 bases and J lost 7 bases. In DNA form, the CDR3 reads TGTGCCAGCAGTGCGGACAGGGTGGGGACCCAGTACTTC. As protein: CASSADRVGTQYF.

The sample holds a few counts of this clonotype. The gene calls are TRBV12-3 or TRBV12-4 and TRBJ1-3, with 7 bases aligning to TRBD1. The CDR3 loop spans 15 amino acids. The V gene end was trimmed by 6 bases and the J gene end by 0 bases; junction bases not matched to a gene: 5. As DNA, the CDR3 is TGTGCCAGCAGCCCTGGACAGGCCTCTGGAAACACCATATATTTT. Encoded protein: CASSPGQASGNTIYF.